The 16 T cell receptor beta chains presented below share a single source sample, sequenced in a study of CD8+CD57+ T cells in acquired aplastic anemia. According to the study, genomic DNA was the template for TCR beta VDJ and CDR3 profiling. TCRdb ran MiXCR on the reads and lists one entry per CDR3 protein. This table has fewer than 200,000 distinct CDR3 sequences, around 50% appearing once. Individuals selected for sequencing had exhibited CD8+CD57+ cell expansion on flow cytometry. Source material: sorted CD4+, CD8+, or CD8+CD57+ T cells (not recorded which) from PBMCs. The source of these receptors is a human donor with aplastic anemia.

As DNA, the CDR3 is TGCGCCAGCAGTGAGGGGGGCAATGGCTACACCTTC. Amino acids: CASSEGGNGYTF. The genes are TRBV10-1 and TRBJ1-2, with a tentative D call TRBD1 (6 bases). This CDR3 is built from 12 residues. Germline V gene data show CDR1 as WNHNN and CDR2 as SYGVQD (reference sequence). Trimming pared 2 bases from V and 6 bases from J, leaving 7 bases between.

As to this clonotype: Lacking the conserved final phenylalanine or tryptophan, this CDR3 likely reflects a read error. CDR3 nucleotide sequence: TGTGCCTGGAGTGCAGGGGGGGGACAGCCCCAGCATCTT. The encoded protein is CAWSAGGGQPQHL. The chain employs TRBV30 and TRBJ1-5; 7 bases fit TRBD1. The germline V gene encodes CDR1 GTSNPN and CDR2 SVGIG (reference sequence). This CDR3 has 13 amino acids. With V trimmed by 1 base and J by 7 bases, 4 bases remained unmatched.

This clonotype was found once. The V call is TRBV20-1, the J call TRBJ2-7, with a possible D match to TRBD1 (6 bases). Germline V lookup: CDR1 DFQATT, CDR2 SNEGSKA (reference sequence). CDR3 length: 12 amino acids. Trimming took off 5 bases at V and 3 bases at J, with 11 bases between the two ends. CDR3 residues: CSALEQGYEQYF. In DNA, the CDR3 is TGCAGTGCTTTAGAACAGGGCTACGAGCAGTACTTC.

The chain joins TRBV7-8 to TRBJ1-2; D uncertain. V was clipped by 5 bases and J by 5 bases, with 12 bases between them. The CDR3 sequence is 13 residues long. Germline V gene data show CDR1 as SGHVS and CDR2 as FQNEAQ. CDR3 protein: CASSLPGIYGYTF. CDR3 nucleotide sequence: TGTGCCAGCAGCCTCCCCGGGATTTATGGCTACACCTTC.

The rearrangement joins TRBV20-1 to TRBJ2-3, with D tentatively TRBD1 (5 bases). The germline CDR1 and CDR2 sequences are DFQATT and SNEGSKA (reference sequence). The V end lost 1 base, the J end lost 3 bases, and 8 bases lay between the germline ends. This CDR3 is built from 13 residues. CDR3 DNA: TGCAGTGCTAGAGGGCCAGGGACAGATACGCAGTATTTT. Its translation is CSARGPGTDTQYF.

This clonotype was observed a handful of times. The chain carries TRBV24-1 and TRBJ1-6, with D perhaps TRBD1 (5 bases). CDR1 and CDR2 from the germline V gene are KGHDR and SFDVKD. This CDR3 has 14 amino acids. The V and J ends lost 5 bases and 6 bases respectively, with 10 bases between them. The CDR3 region has the DNA TGTGCCACCAGTGCGCGGGGGGTTAATTCACCCCTCCACTTT. It codes for CATSARGVNSPLHF.

V usage is TRBV6-4 and J usage is TRBJ2-3, with 7 bases lining up with TRBD2. The germline CDR1 and CDR2 sequences are MRHNA and SNTAGT. The CDR3 has 14 residues. Losses at the gene ends were 6 bases for V and 1 base for J; bases not matched to a gene: 4. CDR3 loop: CASRSLAGTDTQYF. The CDR3 nucleotides read TGTGCCAGCAGGAGTCTAGCGGGCACAGATACGCAGTATTTT.

The chain couples TRBV6-1 to TRBJ1-2; 9 nucleotides match TRBD1. Germline V CDR1 and CDR2: MNHNS, SASEGT. The trim removed 4 bases at V and 4 bases at J, leaving 7 bases unmatched. The CDR3 has 15 residues. The CDR3 reads CASSAGTGNFYGYTF. The CDR3 nucleotides read TGTGCCAGCAGTGCCGGGACAGGGAACTTCTATGGCTACACCTTC.

J is TRBJ1-2 and V is TRBV19; weak D call: TRBD1 (6 bases). The germline V and J ends were trimmed by 9 bases and 4 bases, with 18 bases remaining between them. In germline, CDR1 is LNHDA, CDR2 SQIVND (reference sequence). The CDR3 is 14 amino acids. The CDR3 here is CASSLGIGGYGYTF. CDR3 bases: TGTGCCAGCAGCTTGGGGATAGGGGGCTATGGCTACACCTTC.

Many counts were recorded for this clonotype. The chain has TRBV7-8 and TRBJ1-2; 7 nucleotides line up with TRBD1. Germline CDR1 and CDR2: SGHVS and FQNEAQ. Trimming removed 8 bases from V and 2 bases from J; junction bases left unmatched: 5. The CDR3 consists of 13 residues. CDR3 nucleotide sequence: TGTGCCAGCTCGAGACAGGGCAACTATGGCTACACCTTC. This codes for CASSRQGNYGYTF.

This chain links TRBV2 with TRBJ2-5; no reliable D call. CDR1 is SNHLY, CDR2 FYNNEI, per germline. The CDR3 loop spans 14 amino acids. Trimming left V 6 bases short and J 1 base short, with 12 bases between. Here the CDR3 reads CASRPAISQETQYF. CDR3 nucleotides: TGTGCCAGCAGGCCAGCAATAAGCCAAGAGACCCAGTACTTC.

The chain is built from TRBV10-3 and TRBJ2-3; D may be TRBD2 (5 bases). The germline V gene has CDR1 ENHRY and CDR2 SYGVKD. This CDR3 contains 14 residues. Trimming shortened V by 6 bases and J by 0 bases, and 10 bases separated the two germline ends. CDR3 nucleotides: TGTGCCATCAGACCAGCGGCTAGCACAGATACGCAGTATTTT. Its protein is CAIRPAASTDTQYF.

Only a few counts were recorded for this clonotype. The chain employs TRBV7-2 and TRBJ2-7; D unclear. Between the trimmed V and J ends, which lost 1 base and 6 bases, there was a span of 4 bases. CDR3 length: 11 amino acids. Germline assignment: CDR1 SGHTA and CDR2 FQGNSA. The CDR3 protein is CASSLDGEQYF. The CDR3 DNA reads as TGTGCCAGCAGCTTAGATGGCGAGCAGTACTTC.

This clonotype came up many times. The chain combines TRBV7-9 with TRBJ1-5; perhaps TRBD1 as D (5 bases). The CDR3 loop spans 14 amino acids. Germline V CDR1 and CDR2: SEHNR, FQNEAQ (reference sequence). V lost 5 bases to trimming and J lost 0 bases, with 8 bases between them. The CDR3 nucleotides read TGTGCCAGCAGCAAAGGGGATAGCAATCAGCCCCAGCATTTT. It translates to CASSKGDSNQPQHF.

This clonotype was picked up many times. The V gene is TRBV6-4, the J gene TRBJ1-2, with 8 bases that match TRBD1. From germline, CDR1 is MRHNA and CDR2 SNTAGT. The CDR3 totals 16 residues. Trimming cost V 2 bases and J 4 bases; bases outside gene matches: 9. CDR3 nucleotides: TGTGCCAGCAGTGACAAGGCAGGGGGCTGGTCCTATGGCTACACCTTC. Amino acid sequence: CASSDKAGGWSYGYTF.

This chain links TRBV10-3 with TRBJ2-5; 12 bases are shared with TRBD1. Per germline, CDR1 ENHRY and CDR2 SYGVKD. With 6 bases clipped from V and 9 bases from J, the junction kept 11 bases outside the gene matches. This CDR3 has 15 residues. CDR3 nucleotide sequence: TGTGCCATCAGCCCGGGACAGGGGGCGAGTCTGGCCCAGTACTTC. Encoded protein: CAISPGQGASLAQYF.